This T cell receptor (beta chain) was retrieved from a study of patients and donors after allogeneic stem cell transplantation. The V end was cut by 2 bases, the J end by 1 base, with 15 bases between. CDR3 size: 16 residues. CDR1 is SGDLS, CDR2 YYNGEE, per germline. MiXCR was run by TCRdb on the RT-PCR reads, yielding one entry per CDR3 protein. The sample shows about 960,000 distinct CDR3 sequences, over 15% of them seen only once. J is TRBJ1-1 and V is TRBV9; tentatively, D is TRBD1 (5 bases). The receptor was derived from a human donor who was either an allogeneic HSCT recipient or a stem cell or donor lymphocyte infusion donor (not recorded which). It is not recorded whose cells these are; they may come from a transplant donor. The specimen was blood, either unsorted or a sorted T cell fraction (not recorded which). The DNA of the CDR3 is TGTGCCAGCAGCGTCTCAACCTCGGGACCGAACACTGAAGCTTTCTTT. This codes for CASSVSTSGPNTEAFF.